The rows below give T cell receptor beta chains drawn from one sample of a study of blood T cell repertoires in COVID-19. The protocol was immunoSEQ multiplex PCR, while the TCRdb copy is restricted to in-frame clones and leaves out a portion. The sample holds 140,000 or so clones, over 70% seen once. The material sequenced was PBMCs or T cells enriched from blood (not recorded which). These receptors originate from a man in his sixties who had recovered from COVID-19. Both conserved end residues are part of each CDR3. The D gene is left open where the match is weak. Size tells how often a clone was seen (once, few, many) or the class of an expanded clone, and some rows leave it out.

j_gene	d_gene	abundance	v_gene	CDR3aa	CDR3nt
TRBJ1-2	TRBD1	once	TRBV30	CAWRDRVGYTF	TGTGCCTGGAGGGACAGGGTTGGCTACACCTTC
TRBJ2-5	TRBD2	-	TRBV10-2	CASSEPRTSGRFETQYF	TGCGCCAGCAGTGAGCCGAGGACTAGCGGGAGATTCGAGACCCAGTACTTC
TRBJ2-3	-	-	TRBV19	CASSMSLMTQYF	TGTGCCAGTAGTATGAGTCTAATGACGCAGTATTTT
TRBJ1-6	-	-	TRBV7-2	CASSLVINSPLHF	TGTGCCAGCAGCTTAGTTATCAATTCACCCCTCCACTTT
TRBJ1-1	TRBD1	once	TRBV19	CASCPTLLRTGGMNTEAFF	TGTGCCAGTTGCCCGACCCTACTCCGGACAGGGGGAATGAACACTGAAGCTTTCTTT
TRBJ1-5	TRBD1	-	TRBV7-9	CASSHSPGTGAGQPQHF	TGTGCCAGCAGCCATAGTCCCGGGACAGGGGCTGGCCAGCCCCAGCATTTT
TRBJ2-1	TRBD2	-	TRBV18	CASSLDLLAGGFEQFF	TGTGCCAGCTCCCTCGACCTTCTAGCGGGAGGGTTTGAGCAGTTCTTC
TRBJ2-6	-	-	TRBV5-6	CASSPRHKTSLGANVLTF	TGTGCCAGCAGCCCGCGACACAAAACCTCTCTAGGGGCCAACGTCCTGACTTTC
TRBJ2-3	-	-	TRBV7-8	CASSIPRGGSTDTQYF	TGTGCCAGCAGTATCCCTAGGGGGGGGAGCACAGATACGCAGTATTTT
TRBJ2-7	-	-	TRBV5-1	CASSLGRTAGSDYEQYF	TGCGCCAGCAGCTTGGGCAGGACGGCGGGGAGCGACTACGAGCAGTACTTC
TRBJ2-7	-	-	TRBV27	CASSSLAGSHYEQYF	TGTGCCAGCAGTTCCCTTGCGGGATCACACTACGAGCAGTACTTC
TRBJ2-7	-	-	TRBV28	CASSFEDARGYEQYF	TGTGCCAGCAGTTTCGAGGACGCGCGGGGTTACGAGCAGTACTTC
TRBJ1-5	TRBD1	-	TRBV11-2	CASSAGDSVNQPQHF	TGTGCCAGCAGCGCTGGGGACAGCGTCAATCAGCCCCAGCATTTT
TRBJ2-7	-	-	TRBV13	CASSASLDYEQYF	TGTGCCAGCAGCGCCTCACTTGACTACGAGCAGTACTTC
TRBJ2-2	-	-	TRBV11-3	CASSLGSTGELFF	TGTGCCAGCAGCTTAGGGAGTACCGGGGAGCTGTTTTTT
TRBJ2-7	-	-	TRBV18	CASSPTQAQSYEQYF	TGTGCCAGCTCACCAACCCAGGCACAATCCTACGAGCAGTACTTC
TRBJ2-7	-	few	TRBV10-3	CAISDLAWTVSYEQYF	TGTGCCATCAGTGACCTCGCGTGGACAGTCTCCTACGAGCAGTACTTC
TRBJ2-7	-	few	TRBV27	CASKRGGSSYEQYF	TGTGCCAGCAAAAGAGGAGGGAGCTCCTACGAGCAGTACTTC
TRBJ1-4	TRBD1	-	TRBV18	CASSPNTGGGEKLFF	TGTGCCAGCTCACCAAACACAGGGGGAGGTGAAAAACTGTTTTTT
TRBJ1-6	-	once	TRBV27	CASSSRATGLNSPLHF	TGTGCCAGCAGTTCCCGAGCCACAGGCCTGAATTCACCCCTCCACTTT
TRBJ1-3	-	-	TRBV28	CASRKGGTGNTIYF	TGTGCCAGTAGGAAGGGAGGGACTGGAAACACCATATATTTT
TRBJ2-7	-	once	TRBV28	CASSLVGSYEQYF	TGTGCCAGCAGTTTAGTCGGCTCCTACGAGCAGTACTTC
TRBJ2-2	-	-	TRBV5-6	CASSPIRGRTGELFF	TGTGCCAGCAGCCCTATCAGGGGTCGCACCGGGGAGCTGTTTTTT